The 12 T cell receptor beta chains below all came from one sample that was sequenced in a study of cytomegalovirus exposure and HLA in healthy donors. PCR primers comprised 60 Vbeta and 13 Jbeta primers. The method was immunoSEQ multiplex PCR; TCRdb's version includes in-frame clones alone and lacks a portion of them. Of about 140,000 clones in the sample, about 79% are singletons; the top ten hold under 4.5%. Sequences were obtained from PBMCs. Receptors were obtained from a man aged 40-49 years in good health and CMV-seropositive.

CDR3 nucleotide sequence: TGCGCCAGCAGCTCCCAGGAGACCCAGTACTTC. It translates to CASSSQETQYF. The V gene is TRBV5-1, the J gene TRBJ2-5, with D uncertain. The CDR3 loop spans 11 amino acids. The germline gives CDR1 SGHRS, CDR2 YFSETQ. The V end lost 3 bases, the J end lost 5 bases, and 5 bases lay between the germline ends.

The chain has TRBV5-1 and TRBJ1-1; 9 positions match TRBD1. V was clipped by 4 bases and J by 4 bases; unmatched bases: 11. CDR1 and CDR2 from the germline V gene are SGHRS and YFSETQ. The CDR3 runs 16 residues. The CDR3 DNA follows: TGCGCCAGCAGCGTTCGGGACAGGGCGGTGGGCACTGAAGCTTTCTTT. This translates into CASSVRDRAVGTEAFF.

The genes are TRBV7-2 and TRBJ1-2; D is unclear. Germline lookup yields CDR1 SGHTA and CDR2 FQGNSA. V shed 1 base and J shed 6 bases, with 6 bases lying between them. There are 12 residues in the CDR3. CDR3 bases: TGTGCCAGCAGCTTAGGGCATGATGGCTACACCTTC. Translation: CASSLGHDGYTF.

The chain uses TRBV27 and TRBJ1-5, with a weak D call TRBD1 (6 bases). The V end lost 2 bases, the J end lost 2 bases, and 10 bases lay between the germline ends. Germline V gene data show CDR1 as MNHEY and CDR2 as SMNVEV (reference sequence). The CDR3 extends over 15 amino acids. CDR3 DNA sequence: TGTGCCAGCAGTTTAGTGGGGGCTGGCAATCAGCCCCAGCATTTT. Its protein is CASSLVGAGNQPQHF.

This clone came up once. This chain links TRBV5-4 with TRBJ1-2; TRBD1 agrees at 7 bases. The CDR3 is 18 amino acids. The V gene's germline CDR1 is SGHNT and CDR2 YYREEE (reference sequence). V gave up 2 bases and J gave up 2 bases; unmatched junction bases: 15. CDR3 in amino acids: CASSLKFQAVTGNYGYTF. DNA for the CDR3: TGTGCCAGCAGCTTAAAGTTTCAGGCTGTGACAGGGAACTATGGCTACACCTTC.

The chain employs TRBV11-2 and TRBJ2-2; weak D call: TRBD2 (5 bases). Germline V CDR1 and CDR2: SGHAT, FQNNGV. The V gene lost 5 bases and the J gene lost 4 bases, with 17 bases spanning the gap. This CDR3 has 16 residues. CDR3 DNA sequence: TGTGCCAGCAGCCGCTGGAGGAGTGAACTCACCGGGGAGCTGTTTTTT. It translates to CASSRWRSELTGELFF. The whole variable domain, remainder taken from reference TRBV11-2 and TRBJ2-2, is EAGVAQSPRYKIIEKRQSVAFWCNPISGHATLYWYQQILGQGPKLLIQFQNNGVVDDSQLPKDRFSAERLKGVDSTLKIQPAKLEDSAVYLCASSRWRSELTGELFFGEGSRLTVL.

This chain links TRBV5-1 with TRBJ2-1, with 7 bases identical to TRBD2. Germline V gene data show CDR1 as SGHRS and CDR2 as YFSETQ. The junction had 4 bases not matched to a gene; V was cut back by 7 bases and J by 0 bases. The CDR3 consists of 14 residues. CDR3 protein: CASVRDYSYNEQFF. CDR3 DNA: TGCGCCAGCGTGCGGGACTACTCCTACAATGAGCAGTTCTTC.

This clone was seen only once. This chain connects TRBV25-1 to TRBJ1-6, with D tentatively TRBD1 (5 bases). The CDR3 contains 17 residues. Trimming took 7 bases from V and 9 from J, leaving 25 bases between them. Germline V gene sequence: CDR1 MGHDK, CDR2 SYGVNS. In DNA, the CDR3 is TGTGCCAGCATCGAACCCGGGCGACGGGGACTGGGTTCACCCCTCCACTTT. Translation gives CASIEPGRRGLGSPLHF.

The chain recombines TRBV18 with TRBJ2-7; a weak D match, TRBD2 (6 bases). This CDR3 has 14 amino acids. V gave up 4 bases and J gave up 4 bases, with 14 bases separating them. CDR1 and CDR2 (germline): KGHSH, LQKENI. CDR3 loop: CASSLSGPPYEQYF. CDR3 sequence (DNA): TGTGCCAGCTCACTTAGCGGCCCCCCTTACGAGCAGTACTTC.

Here the CDR3 reads CSAGLNTEAFF. DNA of the CDR3: TGCAGTGCCGGACTCAACACTGAAGCTTTCTTT. The chain has TRBV20-1 and TRBJ1-1, with D unresolved. With 6 bases removed from V and 2 bases from J, the gap between germline ends came to 7 bases. The length of the CDR3 is 11 residues. The V gene's germline CDR1 is DFQATT and CDR2 SNEGSKA (reference sequence).

V gene TRBV4-3 combines with J gene TRBJ2-7; TRBD2 might be the D (6 bases). The germline CDR1 and CDR2 sequences are LGHNA and YSLEER. This CDR3 has 15 residues. V was cut by 0 bases and J by 0 bases, with 9 bases left in between. CDR3 coding DNA: TGCGCCAGCAGCCAAGAGGCGGGGAGCTCCTACGAGCAGTACTTC. The encoded protein is CASSQEAGSSYEQYF.

This chain links TRBV4-1 with TRBJ2-7; 13 nucleotides agree with TRBD2. Germline V gene lookup returns CDR1 MGHRA and CDR2 YSYEKL. This CDR3 contains 19 residues. With V trimmed by 3 bases and J by 0 bases, 11 bases remained unmatched. The CDR3 spells CASSQAGLAGVRSSYEQYF. The CDR3 bases are TGCGCCAGCAGCCAGGCAGGACTAGCGGGAGTCCGGAGCTCCTACGAGCAGTACTTC.